Below, one T cell receptor (beta chain) is given with its context. The PCR contained 60 Vbeta and 13 Jbeta primers. Sequenced by immunoSEQ multiplex PCR; TCRdb stores in-frame clones only, minus some. This sample has 120,000 to 150,000 clones, with approximately 72% found just once. The sample comes from a study of cytomegalovirus exposure and HLA in healthy donors. The length of the CDR3 is 13 residues. Looked up from germline, CDR1 is LNHNV and CDR2 is YYDKDF (reference sequence). V lost 0 bases, J lost 6 bases, and 7 bases lay in between. Each donor was healthy, and each was a bone marrow donor. The source material was PBMCs. The genes are TRBV15 and TRBJ2-3, with unresolved D. The sequence came from a woman between 55 and 75 years old in good health and CMV-seronegative. The CDR3 coding sequence is TGTGCCACCAGCAGAGATCAGAGGGATACGCAGTATTTT. This sequence encodes CATSRDQRDTQYF.